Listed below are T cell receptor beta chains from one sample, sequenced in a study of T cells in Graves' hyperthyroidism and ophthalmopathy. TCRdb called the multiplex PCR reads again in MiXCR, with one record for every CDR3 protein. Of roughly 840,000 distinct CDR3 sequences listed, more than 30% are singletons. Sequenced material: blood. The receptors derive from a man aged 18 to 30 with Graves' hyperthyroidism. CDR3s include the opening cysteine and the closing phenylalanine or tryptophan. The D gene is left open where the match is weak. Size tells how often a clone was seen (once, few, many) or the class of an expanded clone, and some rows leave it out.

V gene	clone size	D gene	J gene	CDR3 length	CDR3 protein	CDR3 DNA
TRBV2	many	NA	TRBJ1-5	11	CASSPDGPQHF	TGTGCCAGCAGTCCGGATGGCCCCCAGCATTTT
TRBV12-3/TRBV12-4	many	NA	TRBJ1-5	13	CASSSLGIQPQHF	TGTGCCAGCAGCTCACTGGGGATCCAGCCCCAGCATTTT
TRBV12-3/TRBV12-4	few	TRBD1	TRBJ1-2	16	CASSLSGTGGSYGYTF	TGTGCCAGCAGTTTATCCGGGACAGGGGGAAGCTATGGCTACACCTTC
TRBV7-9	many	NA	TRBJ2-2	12	CASSLPTGELFF	TGTGCCAGCAGCTTACCCACCGGGGAGCTGTTTTTT
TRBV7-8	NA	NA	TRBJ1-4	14	CASSFGGAVEKLFF	TGTGCCAGCAGCTTTGGGGGCGCCGTTGAAAAACTGTTTTTT
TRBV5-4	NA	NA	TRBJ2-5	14	CASSLDRQEETQYF	TGTGCCAGCAGCTTGGACCGTCAGGAGGAGACCCAGTACTTC
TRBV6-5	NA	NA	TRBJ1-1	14	CASSYSIMNTEAFF	TGTGCCAGCAGTTACTCGATAATGAACACTGAAGCTTTCTTT
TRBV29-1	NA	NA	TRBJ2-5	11	CSLLGQETQYF	TGCAGCTTACTGGGCCAAGAGACCCAGTACTTC
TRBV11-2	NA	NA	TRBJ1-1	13	CASSLIGRTEAFF	TGTGCCAGCAGCTTGATAGGCAGGACTGAAGCTTTCTTT
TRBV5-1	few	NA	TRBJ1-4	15	CASSLEAQGNEKLFF	TGCGCCAGCAGCTTGGAGGCTCAGGGAAATGAAAAACTGTTTTTT
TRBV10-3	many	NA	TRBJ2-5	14	CAIQSDQVQETQYF	TGTGCCATCCAGAGTGACCAGGTTCAAGAGACCCAGTACTTC
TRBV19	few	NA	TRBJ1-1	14	CASMGGIANTEAFF	TGTGCCAGTATGGGGGGGATTGCAAACACTGAAGCTTTCTTT
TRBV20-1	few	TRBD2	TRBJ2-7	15	CSADSRRTSKPQQYF	TGCAGTGCCGACTCCAGGCGGACTAGTAAGCCGCAGCAGTACTTC
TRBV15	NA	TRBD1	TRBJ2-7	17	CATSRGWTGGWGYEQYF	TGTGCCACCAGCAGAGGTTGGACAGGGGGATGGGGGTACGAGCAGTACTTC
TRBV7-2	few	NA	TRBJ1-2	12	CASSYQQGGYTF	TGTGCCAGCAGCTACCAACAAGGTGGCTACACCTTC
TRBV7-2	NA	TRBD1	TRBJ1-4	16	CASSLATGLTNEKLFF	TGTGCCAGCAGCTTGGCGACAGGGCTCACTAATGAAAAACTGTTTTTT
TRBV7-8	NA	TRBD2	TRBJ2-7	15	CASSSWGGTLSEQYF	TGTGCCAGCAGCTCTTGGGGAGGGACCCTCTCCGAGCAGTACTTC
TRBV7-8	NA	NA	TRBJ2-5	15	CASSLGIRAQETQYF	TGTGCCAGCAGCCTTGGAATCCGGGCACAAGAGACCCAGTACTTC
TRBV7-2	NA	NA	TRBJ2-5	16	CASSPRGRGGQETQYF	TGTGCCAGCAGCCCAAGAGGCAGGGGGGGACAAGAGACCCAGTACTTC
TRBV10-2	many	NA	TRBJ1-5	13	CASSRQVSGPQHF	TGCGCCAGCAGTAGGCAGGTCTCTGGGCCCCAGCATTTT
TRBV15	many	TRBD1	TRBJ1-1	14	CATRRQTGGVGAFF	TGTGCCACCAGGCGACAAACAGGGGGAGTGGGAGCTTTCTTT
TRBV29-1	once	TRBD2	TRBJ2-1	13	CSVELAGGSEQFF	TGCAGCGTTGAACTAGCGGGAGGTAGTGAGCAGTTCTTC
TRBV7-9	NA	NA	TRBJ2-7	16	CASSPAPGQSGYEQYF	TGTGCCAGCAGCCCAGCCCCTGGACAGTCAGGCTACGAGCAGTACTTC
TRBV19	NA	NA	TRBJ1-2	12	CASSFLDYGYTF	TGTGCCAGTAGTTTTTTGGACTATGGCTACACCTTC
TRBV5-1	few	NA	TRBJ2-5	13	CASLDTLSETQYF	TGCGCCAGCCTCGACACCCTTTCAGAGACCCAGTACTTC
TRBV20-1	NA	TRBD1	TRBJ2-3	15	CSAGGGTGLSDTQYF	TGCAGTGCTGGAGGCGGGACAGGGTTATCGGATACGCAGTATTTT
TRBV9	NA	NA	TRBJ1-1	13	CASSESGKTEAFF	TGTGCCAGCAGCGAATCGGGGAAGACTGAAGCTTTCTTT
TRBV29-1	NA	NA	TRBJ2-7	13	CSVEDPQGYEQYF	TGCAGCGTTGAAGACCCCCAGGGCTACGAGCAGTACTTC
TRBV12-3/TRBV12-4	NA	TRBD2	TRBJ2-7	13	CASSPGLEVEQYF	TGTGCCAGCAGCCCGGGACTAGAGGTCGAGCAGTACTTC
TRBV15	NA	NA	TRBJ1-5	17	CATSIYLSKVWRQPQHF	TGTGCCACCAGCATATATCTCTCCAAGGTGTGGCGGCAGCCCCAGCATTTT
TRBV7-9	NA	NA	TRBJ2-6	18	CASSVTAGQVSGANVLTF	TGTGCCAGCAGCGTGACGGCGGGCCAAGTCTCTGGGGCCAACGTCCTGACTTTC
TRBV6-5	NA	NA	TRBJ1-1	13	CASSYPIQDEAFF	TGTGCCAGCAGTTACCCGATACAGGACGAAGCTTTCTTT
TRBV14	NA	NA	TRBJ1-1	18	CASSQDYTGPLMNTEAFF	TGTGCCAGCAGCCAAGATTATACGGGACCGCTGATGAACACTGAAGCTTTCTTT
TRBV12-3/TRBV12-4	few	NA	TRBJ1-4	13	CASSLTADEKLFF	TGTGCCAGCAGTTTGACAGCAGATGAAAAACTGTTTTTT
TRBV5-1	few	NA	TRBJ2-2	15	CASSFNTGEVGELFF	TGCGCCAGCAGCTTCAATACAGGGGAGGTCGGGGAGCTGTTTTTT
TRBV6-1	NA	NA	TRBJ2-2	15	CASSEIGADTGELFF	TGTGCCAGCAGTGAGATAGGGGCCGACACCGGGGAGCTGTTTTTT
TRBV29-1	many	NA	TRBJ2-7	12	CSVGTSSYEQYF	TGCAGCGTCGGCACGAGCTCCTACGAGCAGTACTTC
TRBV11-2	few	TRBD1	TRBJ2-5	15	CASSFQTGGAETQYF	TGTGCCAGCAGCTTTCAAACAGGGGGCGCGGAGACCCAGTACTTC
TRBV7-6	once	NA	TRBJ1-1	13	CASSPRPSTEAFF	TGTGCCAGCAGTCCCCGCCCAAGTACTGAAGCTTTCTTT
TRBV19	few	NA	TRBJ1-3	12	CATGTRGNTIYF	TGTGCCACTGGGACTCGTGGAAACACCATATATTTT
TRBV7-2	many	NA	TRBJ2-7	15	CASSSHSTSSYEQYF	TGTGCCAGCAGCTCACATTCGACTTCCTCCTACGAGCAGTACTTC
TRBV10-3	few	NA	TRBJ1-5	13	CASSRTDDQPQHF	TGTGCCAGCAGTAGGACAGACGATCAGCCCCAGCATTTT
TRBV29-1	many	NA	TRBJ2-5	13	CSGEGGLQETQYF	TGCAGCGGTGAGGGTGGGTTACAAGAGACCCAGTACTTC
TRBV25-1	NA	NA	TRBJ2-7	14	CASSPGGQYYEQYF	TGTGCCAGCAGTCCCGGGGGACAATACTACGAGCAGTACTTC
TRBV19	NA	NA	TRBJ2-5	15	CASSMGGQSQETQYF	TGTGCCAGTAGTATGGGGGGACAGAGCCAAGAGACCCAGTACTTC
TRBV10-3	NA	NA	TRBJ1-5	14	CAISRGFGNQPQHF	TGTGCCATCAGTAGAGGATTCGGGAATCAGCCCCAGCATTTT
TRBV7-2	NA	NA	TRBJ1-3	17	CASSSRLITGVGNTIYF	TGTGCCAGCAGCTCGCGACTCATTACCGGGGTTGGAAACACCATATATTTT
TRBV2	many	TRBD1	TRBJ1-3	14	CASTVDREAYTIYF	TGTGCCAGCACCGTGGACAGGGAGGCATACACCATATATTTT
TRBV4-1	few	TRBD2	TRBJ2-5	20	CASSQVHLVPGTRVWETQYF	TGCGCCAGCAGCCAAGTACATTTGGTTCCGGGGACTAGGGTTTGGGAGACCCAGTACTTC
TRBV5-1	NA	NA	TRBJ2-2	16	CASSLSGSPNTGELFF	TGCGCCAGCAGCTTGTCGGGCAGCCCGAACACCGGGGAGCTGTTTTTT
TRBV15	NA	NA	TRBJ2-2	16	CATSRDRGVNTGELFF	TGTGCCACCAGCAGAGATCGCGGGGTAAACACCGGGGAGCTGTTTTTT
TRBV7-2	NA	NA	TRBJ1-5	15	CASSPDDLSNQPQHF	TGTGCCAGCAGCCCCGATGATCTCAGCAATCAGCCCCAGCATTTT